Detailed here is one T cell receptor (beta chain). This record comes from a study of blood T cell repertoires in COVID-19. CDR1 is KGHDR and CDR2 is SFDVKD in the germline V gene. This CDR3 has 13 amino acids. V was clipped by 9 bases and J by 0 bases, with 7 bases between them. Sequencing was performed with immunoSEQ multiplex PCR; in TCRdb, only in-frame clones are kept and a portion is missing. Among 330,000 or so clones, roughly 87% were seen once, and the ten largest hold approximately 9.4%. The material sequenced was peripheral blood. This TCR was recovered from a man aged 30-40 years with COVID-19, enrolled during active disease. The chain joins TRBV24-1 to TRBJ2-2; D unresolved. The CDR3 DNA reads as TGTGCCACCGCCAGTCCGAACACCGGGGAGCTGTTTTTT. As protein: CATASPNTGELFF.